This T cell receptor beta chain derives from a study of CD8 T cells in ankylosing spondylitis (dated by TCRdb to 2016 to 2017). Looking at the study overall: The study profiled T cell receptor beta repertoires in healthy donors and ankylosing spondylitis patients to find disease-linked TCR variants. The whole study cohort included roughly 110 healthy donors and under 30 ankylosing spondylitis patients. Peripheral blood was sampled, and synovial fluid was also collected from ankylosing spondylitis patients.

Sequenced on an Illumina HiSeq 2500. Quantitative 5'-RACE with molecular barcodes was the method used to prepare the TCR beta libraries. As for the authors' bioinformatics: To identify disease-linked TCR variants, a new computational method was used, one built on a probabilistic model of VDJ rearrangement. The raw public reads went through TCRdb reprocessing: fastp at Q25, MiXCR clone calling, in-frame beta chains kept. Rows with a matching CDR3 protein are joined into one entry that keeps the most common DNA and genes. What appears here as the V and J calls and clone size reflects TCRdb's work, not the paper's. Counted in this sample were fewer than 250,000 distinct CDR3 sequences; roughly 10% of them appeared once. The ten largest clones capture 2.5% to 3% of the sample. Including cysteine and phenylalanine, the CDR3 has 16 amino acids. Just the 48-base CDR3 DNA is kept, in frame starting at base 1. V is trimmed back by 0 bases and J by 3 bases, and the junction contains 7 bases that no gene match accounts for. Based on the germline V gene, the CDR1 and CDR2 sequences are SGHRS and YFSETQ.

Paper-wide results and their limitations: According to the report, matched synovial fluid samples from ankylosing spondylitis patients were significantly enriched for the disease-linked clones. A TCR beta motif made up of seven or eight highly homologous amino acid variants appeared to be characteristic of blood from ankylosing spondylitis patients. A CD8+ phenotype was shown by the disease-linked clones, which were found at relatively low frequencies in peripheral blood. Some TCR beta motif variants had previously been reported in synovial fluid and blood of reactive arthritis patients, which suggested common disease-initiation mechanisms.

This clonotype occurred many times. Its antigen remains undetermined. It has no much larger one-base neighbor in the sample; base qualities were not kept. The chain couples TRBV5-1 to TRBJ2-3; TRBD1 fits 7 bases in the junction. Specimen: blood, either unsorted or a sorted T cell fraction (not recorded which). This TCR was recovered from a male donor with ankylosing spondylitis or in good health (not recorded which). The base sequence is TGCGCCAGCAGCTTGGTAGGGACAGCTTATACAGATACGCAGTATTTT. Its translation is CASSLVGTAYTDTQYF.